This TCR beta chain was captured by sequencing in a study of tumor-infiltrating lymphocytes in primary liver carcinoma (dated by TCRdb to the late 2010s). At the level of the whole study: The five patients, three men and two women aged 30 to 69 years, had hepatocellular carcinoma (four) or combined HCC and intrahepatic cholangiocarcinoma (one). A total of roughly 35 specimens from 5 patients went through TCRbeta repertoire sequencing, namely 25 tumor regions, 5 adjacent noncancerous liver tissues and 5 peripheral blood samples. Repertoires from technical replicates were highly reproducible, with mean shared-clone rates about 0.91 and correlation coefficients above 0.95. Roughly 3.65 to 7.5 million productive TCRbeta reads were obtained per sample, and no significant difference in read depth was found between tissue types. TCRbeta repertoire sequencing, expression microarrays and whole-exome sequencing were combined in the study across five regions of each liver tumor, with adjacent normal tissue and blood also included. The tumors of the five patients were staged as T1-T3 N0M0, with maximum diameters ranging from roughly 4.2 to 10 cm. Broad study findings and their caveats: Because sequencing covered only the TCR beta chain and unpaired alpha chains were not captured, true repertoire diversity is likely underestimated. The top 250 clones accounted for a significantly greater share of the repertoire in tumors than in blood (p = 0.039). The study included only 4 to 6 patients, and the authors note findings should be validated in a larger study. Comparison of CD4+ and CD8+ T cell repertoires was precluded by the use of bulk unsorted samples. Repertoire overlap was higher between tumor regions (mean about 36%) than tumor-adjacent (approximately 17%) or tumor-blood (approximately 15%) pairs, consistent with antigen-driven expansion.

Using a constant-region primer and ProtoScript II reverse transcriptase, TCRbeta-specific cDNA was reverse-transcribed from 500 ng total RNA. The TCRbeta libraries were prepared through three rounds of nested multiplex PCR following a slightly modified ARM-PCR procedure. Each of the first two PCR rounds ran for approximately 11 cycles and used multiplex TRBV1-TRBV30 forward primers together with a Cbeta reverse primer. A final 25-cycle PCR with Deep VentR polymerase added sample barcodes and Illumina adapters. Amplicons of 200-500 bp were gel-purified with a QIAquick gel extraction kit before sequencing. An Illumina HiSeq 2500 was used to sequence the TCRbeta amplicons with 250-bp paired-end reads. The paper's data handling went like this. Reads were quality-trimmed with Trimmomatic v0.33, and paired reads were merged with FLASH v1.2.11 to recover full CDR3 sequences. V, D and J germline segments were assigned to the rearranged TCRbeta sequences using MiGEC v1.2.1b. Clonotype statistics and Shannon-Wiener diversity indices were computed with VDJtools v1.0.0. Except for diversity analysis, only the 250 most abundant clonotypes of each sample were used in subsequent analyses to reduce sampling bias. The raw public reads went through TCRdb reprocessing: fastp at Q25, MiXCR clone calling, in-frame beta chains kept. One record per CDR3 amino acid sequence lists the most common genes and DNA. Clone size and V and J calls follow TCRdb, not the original study. Counted in this sample were 80,000 to 100,000 distinct CDR3 sequences; just over 65% of them appeared once. The ten largest account for around 27% of the sample.

This clonotype was observed at least ten times. It has no known antigen specificity. No much larger clone is present one base from it, and per-base qualities are unavailable. Without any cell sorting, total RNA and DNA were extracted together from about 19-30 mg of bulk tissue using the AllPrep DNA/RNA mini kit. Between late 2015 and March 2016, a few patients in China with histopathologically diagnosed primary liver carcinoma had surgical resection. Chronic HBV infection was present in the patients, and the patients were treatment-naive at sampling. Each fresh piece of tumor and adjacent tissue was cut in two, with one half stored in RNAlater at -80 degrees C and the other half sent for histology. There are 17 amino acids in the CDR3, from cysteine to phenylalanine inclusive. Of all the DNA, just the CDR3 is kept, 51 bases in frame from base 1. Trimming removed 3 bases from V and 2 bases from J; the gene matches leave 9 bases unexplained. Via the germline V gene, CDR1 is SGHDT and CDR2 YYEEEE.

This receptor was taken from a middle-aged man with primary liver carcinoma and hepatitis B virus infection. The chain employs TRBV5-6 and TRBJ2-7; a stretch of 12 junction bases matches TRBD2. The sequenced material came from tumor-adjacent normal liver tissue. The CDR3 region reads CASSSGPGLAGPYEQYF. The DNA sequence is as follows: TGTGCCAGCAGCTCCGGGCCCGGACTAGCGGGACCCTACGAGCAGTACTTC.